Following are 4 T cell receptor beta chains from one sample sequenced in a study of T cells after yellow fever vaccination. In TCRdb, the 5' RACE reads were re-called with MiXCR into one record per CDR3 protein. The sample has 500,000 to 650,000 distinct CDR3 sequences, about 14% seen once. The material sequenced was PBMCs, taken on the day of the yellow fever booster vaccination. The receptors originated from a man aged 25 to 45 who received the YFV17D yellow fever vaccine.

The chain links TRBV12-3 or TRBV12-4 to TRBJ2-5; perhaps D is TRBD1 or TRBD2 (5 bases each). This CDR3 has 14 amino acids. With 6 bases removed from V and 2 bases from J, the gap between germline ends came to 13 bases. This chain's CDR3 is CASRIGTQQETQYF. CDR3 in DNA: TGTGCCAGCAGGATAGGGACCCAGCAAGAGACCCAGTACTTC.

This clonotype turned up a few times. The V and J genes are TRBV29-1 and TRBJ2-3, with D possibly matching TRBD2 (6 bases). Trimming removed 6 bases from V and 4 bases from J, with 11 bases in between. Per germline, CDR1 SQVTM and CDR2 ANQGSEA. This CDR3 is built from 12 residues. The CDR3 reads CSVGTDSDTQYF. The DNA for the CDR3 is TGCAGCGTCGGGACTGACTCAGATACGCAGTATTTT.

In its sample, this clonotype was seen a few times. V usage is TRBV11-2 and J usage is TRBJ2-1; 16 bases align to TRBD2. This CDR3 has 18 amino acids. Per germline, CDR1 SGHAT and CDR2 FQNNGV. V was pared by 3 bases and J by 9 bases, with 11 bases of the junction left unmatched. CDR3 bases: TGTGCCAGCAGCTTTACAGTACGGGGGACTAGCGGGAGGGGTGAGCAGTTCTTC. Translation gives CASSFTVRGTSGRGEQFF.

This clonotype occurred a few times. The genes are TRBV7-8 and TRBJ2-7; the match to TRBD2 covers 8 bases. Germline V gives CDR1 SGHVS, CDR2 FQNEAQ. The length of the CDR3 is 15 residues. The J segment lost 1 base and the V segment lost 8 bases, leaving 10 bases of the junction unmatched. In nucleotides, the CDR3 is TGTGCCAGCGGAAGAGCGGGAGTATGGTCCTACGAGCAGTACTTC. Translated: CASGRAGVWSYEQYF.